The 10 T cell receptor beta chains below were found in one sample sequenced in a study of shared clonotypes between healthy human individuals. Assay: immunoSEQ multiplex PCR; the TCRdb copy retains only in-frame clones and omits some. The sample lists around 2.1 million clones; 95% were seen once. Specimen: naive CD4+ T cells sorted from blood. Subset denoted: CD45RA+ positively selected. The receptors were gathered from a man younger than 35 in good health.

As to this clone: Other DNA sequences in the sample encode the same CDR3. This chain joins TRBV28 and TRBJ1-1, with a possible D match to TRBD1 (6 bases). This CDR3 spans 14 amino acids. Trimming removed 5 bases at V and 2 bases at J, with 12 bases between. The germline V gene has CDR1 MDHEN and CDR2 SYDVKM. The CDR3 DNA reads TGTGCCAGCAGTCCCGGGACACTTAACACTGAAGCTTTCTTT. It translates to CASSPGTLNTEAFF.

This chain links TRBV30 with TRBJ2-3; TRBD2 matches 7 bases. The CDR3 length is 14 residues. The germline gives CDR1 GTSNPN, CDR2 SVGIG (reference sequence). The J segment lost 4 bases and the V segment lost 3 bases, leaving 7 bases of the junction unmatched. CDR3 nucleotide sequence: TGTGCCTGGAGATGGGGGGGAGTCGCAGATACGCAGTATTTT. It yields the protein CAWRWGGVADTQYF.

The chain has TRBV18 and TRBJ2-1; D uncertain. Germline V gives CDR1 KGHSH, CDR2 LQKENI. The CDR3 spans 13 residues. The V end was cut by 0 bases, the J end by 9 bases, with 9 bases between. CDR3 DNA: TGTGCCAGCTCACCACCGGTAGGTAGTGAGCAGTTCTTC. This gives the protein CASSPPVGSEQFF.

DNA for the CDR3: TGTGCCAGCAGCTACAGGGAGGGGACTGAAGCTTTCTTT. Residues: CASSYREGTEAFF. V and J are TRBV7-2 and TRBJ1-1; possibly TRBD1 for D (6 bases). CDR3 length equals 13 residues. The V gene lost 4 bases and the J gene lost 5 bases, with 11 bases spanning the gap. Germline CDR1 SGHTA, CDR2 FQGNSA.

The rearrangement uses TRBV7-9 and TRBJ1-2; no reliable D call. Germline V lookup: CDR1 SEHNR, CDR2 FQNEAQ (reference sequence). The CDR3 totals 13 residues. Trimming pared 6 bases from V and 4 bases from J, leaving 12 bases between. The CDR3 nucleotides are TGTGCCAGCAGTTTTACACAGTCCTATGGCTACACCTTC. As protein: CASSFTQSYGYTF.

With regard to this clone: The identical CDR3 is also encoded by other nucleotide sequences in the sample. The rearrangement joins TRBV2 to TRBJ1-5, with TRBD1 matching 7 bases. CDR1 is SNHLY and CDR2 is FYNNEI in the germline V gene. The CDR3 is 15 amino acids. The trim removed 5 bases at V and 0 bases at J, leaving 4 bases unmatched. The CDR3 DNA reads as TGTGCCAGCAGTAATACAGGGGTTAGCAATCAGCCCCAGCATTTT. This translates into CASSNTGVSNQPQHF.

This clone was detected only a few times. V usage is TRBV14 and J usage is TRBJ2-2; D remains ambiguous. Trimming left V 4 bases short and J 5 bases short, with 8 bases between. CDR3 length: 13 residues. Germline values: CDR1 SGHDN, CDR2 FVKESK. CDR3 in amino acids: CASSRRNTGELFF. The CDR3 DNA reads TGTGCCAGCAGCCGCCGTAATACCGGGGAGCTGTTTTTT.

This chain uses TRBV5-1 with TRBJ2-3, with D possibly TRBD2 on 6 matching bases. The length of the CDR3 is 15 residues. Trimming shortened V by 4 bases and J by 2 bases, and 14 bases separated the two germline ends. From germline, CDR1 is SGHRS and CDR2 YFSETQ. CDR3 coding DNA: TGCGCCAGCAGCAAAGGACTATCCAACACAGATACGCAGTATTTT. Amino acids: CASSKGLSNTDTQYF.

In its sample, this clone was seen once. The chain recombines TRBV27 with TRBJ1-6, with D unclear. This CDR3 has 15 residues. Per germline, CDR1 MNHEY and CDR2 SMNVEV (reference sequence). Trimming took off 7 bases at V and 0 bases at J, with 10 bases between the two ends. The CDR3 loop reads CASTRDNSYNSPLHF. The CDR3 DNA reads as TGTGCCAGCACCCGTGACAACTCCTATAATTCACCCCTCCACTTT.

The chain links TRBV5-1 to TRBJ2-5; possibly TRBD1 or TRBD2 for D (5 bases each). The V gene lost 6 bases and the J gene lost 0 bases, with 9 bases spanning the gap. Per the germline V gene, CDR1 is SGHRS and CDR2 is YFSETQ. The CDR3 runs 13 residues. CDR3 coding DNA: TGCGCCAGCAAGGAGGACAACCAAGAGACCCAGTACTTC. Protein: CASKEDNQETQYF.